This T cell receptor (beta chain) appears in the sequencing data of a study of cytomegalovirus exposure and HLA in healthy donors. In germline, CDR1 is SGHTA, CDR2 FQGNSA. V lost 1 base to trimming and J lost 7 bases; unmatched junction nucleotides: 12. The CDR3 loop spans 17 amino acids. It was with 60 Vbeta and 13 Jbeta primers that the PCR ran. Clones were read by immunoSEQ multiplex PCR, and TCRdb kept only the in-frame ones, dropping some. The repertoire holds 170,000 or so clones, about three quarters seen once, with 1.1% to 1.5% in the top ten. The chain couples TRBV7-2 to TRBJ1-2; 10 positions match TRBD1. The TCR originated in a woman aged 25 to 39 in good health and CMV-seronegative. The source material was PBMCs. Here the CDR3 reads CASSLVGTGAQKGGYTF. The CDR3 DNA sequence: TGTGCCAGCAGCTTAGTGGGGACAGGGGCGCAGAAAGGTGGCTACACCTTC.